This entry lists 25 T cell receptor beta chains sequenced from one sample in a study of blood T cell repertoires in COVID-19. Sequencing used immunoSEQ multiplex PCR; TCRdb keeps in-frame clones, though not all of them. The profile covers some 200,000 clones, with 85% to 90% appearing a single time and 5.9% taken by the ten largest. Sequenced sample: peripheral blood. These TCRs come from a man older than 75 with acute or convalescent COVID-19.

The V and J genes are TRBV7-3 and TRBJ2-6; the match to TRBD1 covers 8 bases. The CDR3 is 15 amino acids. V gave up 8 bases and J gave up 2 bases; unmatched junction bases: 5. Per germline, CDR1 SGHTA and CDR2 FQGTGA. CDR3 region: CASGLQGAGANVLTF. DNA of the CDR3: TGTGCCAGCGGACTACAGGGGGCTGGGGCCAACGTCCTGACTTTC.

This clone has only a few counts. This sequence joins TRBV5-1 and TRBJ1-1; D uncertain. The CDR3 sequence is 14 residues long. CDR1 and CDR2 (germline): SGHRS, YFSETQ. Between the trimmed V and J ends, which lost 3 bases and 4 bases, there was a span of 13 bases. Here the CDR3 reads CASSWAAMGTEAFF. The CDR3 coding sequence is TGCGCCAGCAGCTGGGCAGCCATGGGCACTGAAGCTTTCTTT.

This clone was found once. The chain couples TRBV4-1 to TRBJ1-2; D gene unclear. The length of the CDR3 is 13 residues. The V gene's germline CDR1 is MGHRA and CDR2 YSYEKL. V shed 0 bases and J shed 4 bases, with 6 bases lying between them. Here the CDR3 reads CASSQESVYGYTF. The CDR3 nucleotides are TGCGCCAGCAGCCAAGAGAGCGTCTATGGCTACACCTTC.

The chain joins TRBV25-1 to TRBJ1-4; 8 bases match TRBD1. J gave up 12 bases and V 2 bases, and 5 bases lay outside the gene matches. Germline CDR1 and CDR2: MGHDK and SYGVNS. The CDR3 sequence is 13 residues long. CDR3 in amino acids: CASSEVGTGQLFF. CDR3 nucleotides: TGTGCCAGCAGTGAAGTGGGGACAGGACAACTGTTTTTT.

Here the CDR3 DNA reads TGTGCCAGCAGCAGTGGACAGCAAGAGACCCAGTACTTC. Amino acids: CASSSGQQETQYF. V gene TRBV6-5 combines with J gene TRBJ2-5, with a weak D call TRBD1 (6 bases). Germline values: CDR1 MNHEY, CDR2 SVGAGI. CDR3 length equals 13 residues. Trimming pared 6 bases from V and 2 bases from J, leaving 10 bases between.

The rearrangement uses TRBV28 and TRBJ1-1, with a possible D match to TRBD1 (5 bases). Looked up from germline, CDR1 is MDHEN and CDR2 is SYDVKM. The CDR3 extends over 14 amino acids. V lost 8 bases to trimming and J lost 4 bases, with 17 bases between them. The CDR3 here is CASGAGITSTEAFF. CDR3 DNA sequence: TGTGCCAGCGGTGCAGGGATAACGTCCACTGAAGCTTTCTTT. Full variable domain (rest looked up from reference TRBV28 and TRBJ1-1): DVKVTQSSRYLVKRTGEKVFLECVQDMDHENMFWYRQDPGLGLRLIYFSYDVKMKEKGDIPEGYSVSREKKERFSLILESASTNQTSMYLCASGAGITSTEAFFGQGTRLTVV.

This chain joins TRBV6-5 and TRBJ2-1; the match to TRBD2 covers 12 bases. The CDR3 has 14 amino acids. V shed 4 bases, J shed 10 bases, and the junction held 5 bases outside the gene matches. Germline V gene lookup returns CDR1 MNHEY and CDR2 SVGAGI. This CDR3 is CASSSRLAGVEQFF. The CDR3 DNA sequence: TGTGCCAGCAGTTCCCGACTAGCGGGAGTGGAGCAGTTCTTC.

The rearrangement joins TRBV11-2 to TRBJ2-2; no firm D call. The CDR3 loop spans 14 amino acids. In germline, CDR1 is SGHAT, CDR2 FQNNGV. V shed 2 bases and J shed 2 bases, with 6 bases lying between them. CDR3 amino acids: CASSLSTNTGELFF. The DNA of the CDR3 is TGTGCCAGCAGCTTATCCACAAACACCGGGGAGCTGTTTTTT.

The chain's CDR3 is CASRGTGSLTEKLFF. CDR3 nucleotide sequence: TGTGCCAGTAGAGGGACAGGATCCCTTACTGAAAAACTGTTTTTT. The rearrangement uses TRBV19 and TRBJ1-4; 8 bases agree with TRBD1. The length of the CDR3 is 15 residues. The ends lost 6 bases at V and 7 bases at J; junction bases unmatched: 10. Germline values: CDR1 LNHDA, CDR2 SQIVND (reference sequence).

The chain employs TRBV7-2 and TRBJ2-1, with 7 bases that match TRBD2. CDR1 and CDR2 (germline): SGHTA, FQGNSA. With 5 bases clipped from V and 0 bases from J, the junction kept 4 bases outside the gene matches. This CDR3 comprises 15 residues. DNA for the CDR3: TGTGCCAGCAGCGGGGGGGGGATCTCCTACAATGAGCAGTTCTTC. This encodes CASSGGGISYNEQFF.

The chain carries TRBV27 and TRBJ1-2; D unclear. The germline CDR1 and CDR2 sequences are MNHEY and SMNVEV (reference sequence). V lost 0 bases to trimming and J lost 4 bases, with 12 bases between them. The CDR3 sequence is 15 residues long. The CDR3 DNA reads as TGTGCCAGCAGTTTATCGAATCCTTCCAGCTATGGCTACACCTTC. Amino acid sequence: CASSLSNPSSYGYTF.

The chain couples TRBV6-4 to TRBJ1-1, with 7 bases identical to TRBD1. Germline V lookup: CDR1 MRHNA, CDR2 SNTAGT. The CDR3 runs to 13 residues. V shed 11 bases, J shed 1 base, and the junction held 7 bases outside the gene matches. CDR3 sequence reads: CAATGQWNTEAFF. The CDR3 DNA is TGTGCCGCTACGGGACAGTGGAACACTGAAGCTTTCTTT.

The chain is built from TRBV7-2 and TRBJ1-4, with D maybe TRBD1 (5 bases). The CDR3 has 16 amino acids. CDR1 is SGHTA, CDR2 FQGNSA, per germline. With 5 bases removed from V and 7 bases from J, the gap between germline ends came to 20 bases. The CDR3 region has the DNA TGTGCCAGCAGCCCCGGGACTGTTAAATACGGTGAAAAACTGTTTTTT. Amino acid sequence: CASSPGTVKYGEKLFF.

CDR3 sequence reads: CASSLPGMNTEAFF. The CDR3 DNA reads as TGTGCCAGCAGCTTGCCAGGAATGAACACTGAAGCTTTCTTT. The J gene is TRBJ1-1, the V gene TRBV5-6, with unresolved D. Trimming took off 1 base at V and 0 bases at J, with 7 bases between the two ends. The CDR3 covers 14 residues. Per germline, CDR1 SGHDT and CDR2 YYEEEE.

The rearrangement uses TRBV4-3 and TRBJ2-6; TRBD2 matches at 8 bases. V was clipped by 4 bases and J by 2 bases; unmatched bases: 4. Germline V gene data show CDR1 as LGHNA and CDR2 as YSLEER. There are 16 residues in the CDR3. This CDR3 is CASSLLAGTGANVLTF. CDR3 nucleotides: TGCGCCAGCAGCCTCTTAGCGGGAACTGGGGCCAACGTCCTGACTTTC.

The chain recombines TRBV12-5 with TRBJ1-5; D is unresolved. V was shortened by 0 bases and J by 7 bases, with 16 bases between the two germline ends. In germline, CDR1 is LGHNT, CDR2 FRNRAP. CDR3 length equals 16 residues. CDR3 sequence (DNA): TGTGCTAGTGGTTTGGTACTGACGGGTTCGGGGCAGCCCCAGCATTTT. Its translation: CASGLVLTGSGQPQHF.

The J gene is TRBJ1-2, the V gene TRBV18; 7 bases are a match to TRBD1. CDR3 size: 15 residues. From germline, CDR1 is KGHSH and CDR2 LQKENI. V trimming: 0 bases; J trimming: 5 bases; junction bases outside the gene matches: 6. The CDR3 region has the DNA TGTGCCAGCTCACCACCGTTCCAGGGGGTGTATGGCTACACCTTC. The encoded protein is CASSPPFQGVYGYTF.

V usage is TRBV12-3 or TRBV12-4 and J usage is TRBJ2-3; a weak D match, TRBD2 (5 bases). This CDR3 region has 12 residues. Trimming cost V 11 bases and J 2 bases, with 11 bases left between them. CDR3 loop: CADTDYTDTQYF. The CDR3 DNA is TGTGCCGACACCGACTACACAGATACGCAGTATTTT.

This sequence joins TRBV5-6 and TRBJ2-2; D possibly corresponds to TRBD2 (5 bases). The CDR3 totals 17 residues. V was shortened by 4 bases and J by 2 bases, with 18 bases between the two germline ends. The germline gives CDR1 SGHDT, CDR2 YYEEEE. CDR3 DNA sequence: TGTGCCAGCAGCGTGGCCTCAAGGGAGTATAACACCGGGGAGCTGTTTTTT. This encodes CASSVASREYNTGELFF.

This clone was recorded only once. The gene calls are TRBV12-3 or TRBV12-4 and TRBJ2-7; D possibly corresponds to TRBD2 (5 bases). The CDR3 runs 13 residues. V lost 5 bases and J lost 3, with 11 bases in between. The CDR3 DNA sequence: TGTGCCAGCAGTCCTACTAGTGGCTACGAGCAGTACGTC. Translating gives CASSPTSGYEQYV.

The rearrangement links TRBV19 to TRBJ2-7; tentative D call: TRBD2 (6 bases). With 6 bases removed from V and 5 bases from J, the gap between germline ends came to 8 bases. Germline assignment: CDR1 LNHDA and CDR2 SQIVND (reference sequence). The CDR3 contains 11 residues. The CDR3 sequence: CASRWGDEQYF. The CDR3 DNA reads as TGTGCCAGTAGGTGGGGGGACGAGCAGTACTTC.

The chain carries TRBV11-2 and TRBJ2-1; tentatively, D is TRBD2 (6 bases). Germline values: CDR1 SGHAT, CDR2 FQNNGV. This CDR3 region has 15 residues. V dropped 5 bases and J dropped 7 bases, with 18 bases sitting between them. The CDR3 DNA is TGTGCCAGCAGCCTATTAGCGGTCAACGGGAATGAGCAGTTCTTC. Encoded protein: CASSLLAVNGNEQFF.

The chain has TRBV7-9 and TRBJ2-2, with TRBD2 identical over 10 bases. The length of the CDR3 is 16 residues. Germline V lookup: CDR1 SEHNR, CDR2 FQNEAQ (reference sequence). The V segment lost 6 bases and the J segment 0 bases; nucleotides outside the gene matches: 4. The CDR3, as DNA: TGTGCCAGCAGACGGACTAGCGGAGCGAACACCGGGGAGCTGTTTTTT. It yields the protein CASRRTSGANTGELFF.

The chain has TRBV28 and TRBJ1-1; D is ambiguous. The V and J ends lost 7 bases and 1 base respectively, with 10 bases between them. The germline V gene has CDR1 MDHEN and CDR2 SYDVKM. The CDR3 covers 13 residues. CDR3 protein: CASTPVRNTEAFF. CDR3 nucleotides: TGTGCCAGCACTCCCGTTAGGAACACTGAAGCTTTCTTT.

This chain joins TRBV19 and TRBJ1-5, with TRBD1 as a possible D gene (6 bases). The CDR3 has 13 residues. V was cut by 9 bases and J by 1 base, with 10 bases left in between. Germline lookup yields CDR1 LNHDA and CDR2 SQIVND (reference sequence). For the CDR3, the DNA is TGTGCCAGCACCAGGGGAAGCAATCAGCCCCAGCATTTT. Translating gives CASTRGSNQPQHF.